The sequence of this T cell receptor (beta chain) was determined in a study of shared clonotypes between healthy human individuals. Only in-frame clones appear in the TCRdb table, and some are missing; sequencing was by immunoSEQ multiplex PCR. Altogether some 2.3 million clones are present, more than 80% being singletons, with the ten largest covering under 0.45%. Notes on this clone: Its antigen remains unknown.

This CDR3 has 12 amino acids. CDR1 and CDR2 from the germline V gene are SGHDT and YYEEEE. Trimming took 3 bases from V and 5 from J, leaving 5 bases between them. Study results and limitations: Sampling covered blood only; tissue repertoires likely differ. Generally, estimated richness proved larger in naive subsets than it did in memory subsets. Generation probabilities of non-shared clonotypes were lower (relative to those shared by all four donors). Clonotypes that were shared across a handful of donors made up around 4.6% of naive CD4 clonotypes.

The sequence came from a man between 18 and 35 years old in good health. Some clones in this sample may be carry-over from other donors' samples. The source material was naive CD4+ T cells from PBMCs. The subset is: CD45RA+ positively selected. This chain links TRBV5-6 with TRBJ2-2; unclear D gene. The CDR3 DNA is TGTGCCAGCAGCTCTGATACCGGGGAGCTGTTTTTT. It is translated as CASSSDTGELFF.